The 13 T cell receptor beta chains below come from one sample, sequenced in a study of spatial heterogeneity in lung cancer. Time point in this sample: sample taken at primary tumor resection. Unsorted samples of tumor, nontumor lung or frozen PBMC had their whole RNA sequenced. TCRdb analysed the 5' RACE reads with MiXCR anew, one entry per CDR3 protein. The sample holds more than 8,000 distinct CDR3 sequences; about 5% are singletons and the top ten take 27%. The starting material was PBMCs, obtained at surgery. The receptors were gathered from a male donor with early-stage non-small cell lung cancer.

This clonotype counts as medium-sized. The gene calls are TRBV3-1 and TRBJ2-5, with D hard to call. Trimming took 2 bases from V and 6 from J, leaving 16 bases between them. Germline CDR1 reads LGHDT; CDR2 reads YNNKEL (reference sequence). There are 15 residues in the CDR3. The CDR3 loop reads CASSQRTQPDQTQYF. The CDR3 coding sequence is TGTGCCAGCAGCCAACGGACGCAACCCGATCAGACCCAGTACTTC.

This clonotype was picked up many times. The rearrangement uses TRBV21-1 and TRBJ2-3; the D call TRBD2 from the table was never checked on the DNA. TRBV21-1 is a pseudogene segment. The CDR3 totals 19 residues. CDR3 loop: CASSKARTSGGLNTDTQYF. CDR3 DNA sequence: TGTGCCAGCAGCAAGGCCCGGACTAGCGGGGGCCTGAACACAGATACGCAGTATTTT.

In this sample, this clonotype turned up many times. The chain combines TRBV18 with TRBJ2-3, with D unclear. V was cut by 2 bases and J by 5 bases, with 2 bases left in between. The CDR3 consists of 11 residues. The germline V gene encodes CDR1 KGHSH and CDR2 LQKENI. The CDR3, as DNA: TGTGCCAGCTCACCAGAAGATACGCAGTATTTT. It yields the protein CASSPEDTQYF.

This clonotype was seen ten or more times. This chain uses TRBV5-5 with TRBJ1-1; D gene ambiguous. Germline V gene lookup returns CDR1 SGHKS and CDR2 YYEKEE (reference sequence). Deletions cut 0 bases from V and 0 bases from J, with 9 bases between. The CDR3 has 15 amino acids. In DNA form, the CDR3 reads TGTGCCAGCAGCTTGGCCCCGAGCATGAACACTGAAGCTTTCTTT. Protein sequence: CASSLAPSMNTEAFF. Complete variable domain (other parts from reference TRBV5-5 and TRBJ1-1): DAGVTQSPTHLIKTRGQQVTLRCSPISGHKSVSWYQQVLGQGPQFIFQYYEKEERGRGNFPDRFSARQFPNYSSELNVNALLLGDSALYLCASSLAPSMNTEAFFGQGTRLTVV.

As to this clonotype: Since a much larger clone is just one base distant, this may be a read error. For the CDR3, the DNA is TGTGCCAGCAGTGCAGCGACACAGGGTCAGAAAAACATTCAGTACTTC. It specifies CASSAATQGQKNIQYF. V gene TRBV2 combines with J gene TRBJ2-4, with a weak D call TRBD1 (6 bases). The V gene lost 4 bases and the J gene lost 4 bases, with 17 bases spanning the gap. From germline, CDR1 is SNHLY and CDR2 FYNNEI. The CDR3 has 16 residues.

This clonotype has a count of ten or more. The chain carries TRBV6-2 or TRBV6-3 and TRBJ2-1, with 9 nucleotides matching TRBD2. The CDR3 covers 14 residues. The V gene's germline CDR1 is MNHEY and CDR2 SVGEGT. After removal of 5 bases from V and 5 bases from J, the junction contained 4 bases not matched to a gene. This CDR3 is CASSRLAEHNEQFF. The CDR3 DNA is TGTGCCAGCAGTCGACTAGCGGAACACAATGAGCAGTTCTTC.

This clonotype was detected ten times or more. The rearrangement joins TRBV27 to TRBJ2-3; no definite D call. V was trimmed by 3 bases and J by 6 bases, leaving 7 bases between them. Germline values: CDR1 MNHEY, CDR2 SMNVEV (reference sequence). CDR3 length: 12 residues. CDR3 bases: TGTGCCAGCAGTTTGGGGTGGGATACGCAGTATTTT. It specifies CASSLGWDTQYF.

The chain is built from TRBV7-9 and TRBJ2-7; 9 nucleotides line up with TRBD1. The ends lost 5 bases at V and 4 bases at J; junction bases unmatched: 12. CDR1 and CDR2 (germline): SEHNR, FQNEAQ (reference sequence). The CDR3 totals 16 residues. In DNA form, the CDR3 reads TGTGCCAGCAGCGCCGGGACAGGGATGGAATCTTACGAGCAGTACTTC. This encodes CASSAGTGMESYEQYF.

This clonotype showed up many times. The chain joins TRBV7-2 to TRBJ2-1; 8 nucleotides agree with TRBD2. The CDR3 is 15 amino acids. From germline, CDR1 is SGHTA and CDR2 FQGNSA. With V trimmed by 0 bases and J by 4 bases, 2 bases remained unmatched. DNA for the CDR3: TGTGCCAGCAGCTTAGCGACGGGGGGGTACAATGAGCAGTTCTTC. This encodes CASSLATGGYNEQFF.

This clonotype is categorized as medium-sized (0.01 to 0.1%). This sequence joins TRBV29-1 and TRBJ2-7; TRBD1 matches 7 bases. The CDR3 runs 15 residues. V gave up 5 bases and J gave up 0 bases; unmatched junction bases: 10. Germline CDR1 reads SQVTM; CDR2 reads ANQGSEA. For the CDR3, the DNA is TGCAGCGTTTCGCGAGGGGGCTCCAGCTCCTACGAGCAGTACTTC. Its protein is CSVSRGGSSSYEQYF.

V usage is TRBV7-9 and J usage is TRBJ2-7; D not certain. The CDR3 extends over 14 amino acids. The germline gives CDR1 SEHNR, CDR2 FQNEAQ (reference sequence). Trimming left V 1 base short and J 3 bases short, with 10 bases between. This CDR3 is CASSLVVYCYEQYF. Here the CDR3 DNA reads TGTGCCAGCAGCTTAGTAGTTTATTGCTACGAGCAGTACTTC.

The genes are TRBV7-3 and TRBJ2-3, with TRBD1 as a possible D gene (7 bases). From germline, CDR1 is SGHTA and CDR2 FQGTGA. Trimming pared 5 bases from V and 5 bases from J, leaving 11 bases between. The CDR3 extends over 13 amino acids. Written as DNA, the CDR3 is TGTGCCAGCAGCGCAGGGGGAGGAGATACGCAGTATTTT. Translating gives CASSAGGGDTQYF.

This clonotype was picked up many times. The chain combines TRBV6-1 with TRBJ2-4; no firm D call. The CDR3 has 13 residues. V lost 0 bases to trimming and J lost 8 bases, with 8 bases between them. The V gene's germline CDR1 is MNHNS and CDR2 SASEGT. The CDR3 loop is CASSEALSDIQYF. The DNA of the CDR3 is TGTGCCAGCAGTGAAGCGCTTAGTGACATTCAGTACTTC.